A single sample gave rise to the 8 T cell receptor beta chains below, sequenced in a study of T cell repertoires in cytomegalovirus infection. Their antigens are not known. A single record per CDR3 protein comes from TCRdb applying MiXCR to the reads. The sample lists some 200,000 distinct CDR3 sequences, approximately 40% seen once, with 55% to 60% in the top ten. Source: CD8+ T cells from cultured PBMCs, taken from culture after CMV antigen stimulation. The receptors stem from a human donor in good health (CMV status not recorded). Some clones in this sample may be carry-over from other donors' samples.

The chain links TRBV6-6 to TRBJ2-3, with D hard to call. The CDR3 runs 13 residues. Germline CDR1 and CDR2: MNHNY and SVGAGI (reference sequence). V was pared by 5 bases and J by 7 bases, with 13 bases between. CDR3 amino acids: CASSVNSVNTQYF. In DNA form, the CDR3 reads TGTGCCAGCAGTGTAAATTCCGTTAATACGCAGTATTTT.

The V gene is TRBV7-3, the J gene TRBJ2-5; D remains unclear. The germline CDR1 and CDR2 sequences are SGHTA and FQGTGA. This CDR3 region has 16 residues. Trimming left V 4 bases short and J 2 bases short, with 17 bases between. CDR3 nucleotide sequence: TGTGCCAGCAGCTCTACCCGGTCACAGAGTCAAGAGACCCAGTACTTC. Its protein is CASSSTRSQSQETQYF.

V usage is TRBV28 and J usage is TRBJ2-7, with TRBD2 as a possible D gene (5 bases). Trimming removed 5 bases from V and 2 bases from J, with 13 bases in between. CDR1 MDHEN and CDR2 SYDVKM come from the germline V gene. The CDR3 contains 14 residues. The CDR3 protein is CASSPVALTYEQYF. For the CDR3, the DNA is TGTGCCAGCAGTCCCGTAGCGCTAACCTACGAGCAGTACTTC.

The chain recombines TRBV10-2 with TRBJ1-6, with 7 bases fitting TRBD1. Per the germline V gene, CDR1 is WSHSY and CDR2 is SAAADI. The CDR3 sequence is 17 residues long. Trimming took 6 bases from V and 0 from J; bases not matched to a gene: 8. The CDR3, as DNA: TGCGCCAGCAGGGGGACAGTCCGGAGCTCCTATAATTCACCCCTCCACTTT. It yields the protein CASRGTVRSSYNSPLHF.

The sample holds a few counts of this clonotype. The rearrangement uses TRBV6-1 and TRBJ2-1; 9 nucleotides agree with TRBD2. In germline, CDR1 is MNHNS, CDR2 SASEGT. CDR3 size: 17 residues. V lost 2 bases to trimming and J lost 5 bases; unmatched junction nucleotides: 10. The CDR3 sequence is CASSERVGAGGHNEQFF. Here the CDR3 DNA reads TGTGCCAGCAGTGAAAGGGTAGGAGCGGGGGGCCACAATGAGCAGTTCTTC.

The gene calls are TRBV6-1 and TRBJ2-7; a possible D gene is TRBD1 (5 bases). V dropped 6 bases and J dropped 0 bases, with 9 bases sitting between them. Germline lookup yields CDR1 MNHNS and CDR2 SASEGT. The CDR3 is 13 amino acids. As DNA, the CDR3 is TGTGCCAGCAGACTGACAGCCTCCTACGAGCAGTACTTC. Translation: CASRLTASYEQYF.

The rearrangement joins TRBV5-1 to TRBJ2-1; D may be TRBD2 (5 bases). This CDR3 has 16 residues. Germline V CDR1 and CDR2: SGHRS, YFSETQ. Trimming took off 4 bases at V and 4 bases at J, with 18 bases between the two ends. The CDR3 DNA sequence: TGCGCCAGCAGCAACCTTGGGGAGCAGCTATACAATGAGCAGTTCTTC. This codes for CASSNLGEQLYNEQFF.

This chain connects TRBV7-2 to TRBJ1-3; a weak D match, TRBD1 (5 bases). V was trimmed by 2 bases and J by 1 base, leaving 9 bases between them. The CDR3 spans 15 residues. The germline CDR1 and CDR2 sequences are SGHTA and FQGNSA. Here the CDR3 reads CASSLLQGSGNTIYF. DNA of the CDR3: TGTGCCAGCAGCTTACTTCAGGGTTCTGGAAACACCATATATTTT.